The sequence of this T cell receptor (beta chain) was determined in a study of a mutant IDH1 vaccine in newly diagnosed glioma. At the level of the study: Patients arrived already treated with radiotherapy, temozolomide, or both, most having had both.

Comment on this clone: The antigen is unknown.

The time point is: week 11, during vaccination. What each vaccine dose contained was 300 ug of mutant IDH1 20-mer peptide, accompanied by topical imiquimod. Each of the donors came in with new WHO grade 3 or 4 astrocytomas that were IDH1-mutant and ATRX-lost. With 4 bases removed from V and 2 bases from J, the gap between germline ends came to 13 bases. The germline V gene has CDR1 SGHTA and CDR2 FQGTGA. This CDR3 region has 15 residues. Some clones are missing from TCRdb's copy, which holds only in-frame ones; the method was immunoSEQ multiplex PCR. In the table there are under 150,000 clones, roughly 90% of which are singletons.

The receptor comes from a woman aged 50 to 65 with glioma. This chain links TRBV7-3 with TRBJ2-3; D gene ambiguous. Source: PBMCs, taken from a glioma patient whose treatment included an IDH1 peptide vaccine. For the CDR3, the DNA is TGTGCCAGCAGCTCCTTAGGACCTTCCACAGATACGCAGTATTTT. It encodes CASSSLGPSTDTQYF.